This T cell receptor (beta chain) was recovered during a study of T cells in Graves' hyperthyroidism and ophthalmopathy. Each ophthalmopathy patient scored at least 3 on the Clinical Activity Score and at least 4 on NOSPECS grade, with duration under 3 months. The diagnostic basis comprised clinical symptoms, serum thyroxine and TRAb, thyroid ultrasound and orbital computed tomography. TCR beta CDR3 regions were amplified from RNA transcripts. The TCR CDR3 was amplified in a first-round RT-PCR using the HTBI primer set. MiXCR, applied by TCRdb to the multiplex PCR reads, yields one record per CDR3 protein. The sample lists approximately 400,000 distinct CDR3 sequences, 15% to 20% occurring once. Ten or more counts support this clonotype. The CDR3 totals 12 residues. V lost 2 bases and J lost 11, with 15 bases in between. Germline V gene lookup returns CDR1 DFQATT and CDR2 SNEGSKA (reference sequence).

Sequencing was performed on blood. The clonotype comes from a man aged 18 to 35 with Graves' ophthalmopathy. The chain joins TRBV20-1 to TRBJ1-1; D is undetermined. The CDR3 region is CSARSVEWSAFF. The CDR3, as DNA: TGCAGTGCTAGATCGGTCGAATGGTCGGCTTTCTTT.